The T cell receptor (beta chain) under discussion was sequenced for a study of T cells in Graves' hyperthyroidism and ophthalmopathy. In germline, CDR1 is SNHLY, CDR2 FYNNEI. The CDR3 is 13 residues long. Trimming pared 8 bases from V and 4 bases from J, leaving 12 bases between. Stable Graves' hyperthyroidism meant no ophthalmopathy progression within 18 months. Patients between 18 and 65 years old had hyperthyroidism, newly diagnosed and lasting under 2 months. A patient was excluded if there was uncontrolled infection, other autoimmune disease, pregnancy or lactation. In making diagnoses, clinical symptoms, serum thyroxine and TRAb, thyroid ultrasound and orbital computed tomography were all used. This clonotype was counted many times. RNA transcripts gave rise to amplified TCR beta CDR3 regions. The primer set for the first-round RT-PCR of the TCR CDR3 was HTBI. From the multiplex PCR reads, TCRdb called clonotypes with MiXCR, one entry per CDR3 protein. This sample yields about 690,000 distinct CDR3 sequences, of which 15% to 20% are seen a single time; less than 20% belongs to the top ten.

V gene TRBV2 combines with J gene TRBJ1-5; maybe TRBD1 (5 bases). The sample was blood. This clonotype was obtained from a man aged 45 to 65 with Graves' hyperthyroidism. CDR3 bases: TGTGCCAGCGGACCTCAGGGAAATCAGCCCCAGCATTTT. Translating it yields CASGPQGNQPQHF.